This T cell receptor (beta chain) was found in a study of T-cell reconstitution after alpha-beta-depleted transplantation in children. This clonotype appeared a few times. Its antigen remains unidentified. CDR1 and CDR2 from the germline V gene are SNHLY and FYNNEI. CDR3 length equals 14 residues. V gave up 7 bases and J gave up 4 bases, with 17 bases separating them. Unique molecular identifiers were incorporated during preparation of the TCRbeta library. A single record per CDR3 protein comes from TCRdb applying MiXCR to the PCR reads. The sample yields around 190,000 distinct CDR3 sequences, around 7% seen once. General study findings and limits: The study reportedly traced alpha-beta T cells about two months after transplant to several hundred expanded graft clones.

This sequence was found in a boy aged 2 to 10 with acute lymphoblastic leukemia, due to receive a stem cell transplant. Sequencing used PBMCs, obtained before TCRalphabeta/CD19-depleted stem cell transplant. V usage is TRBV2 and J usage is TRBJ2-7; TRBD2 is a possible D gene (7 bases). This chain's CDR3 is CASTMRGGEYEQYF. The DNA for the CDR3 is TGTGCCAGCACCATGAGGGGGGGAGAATACGAGCAGTACTTC.